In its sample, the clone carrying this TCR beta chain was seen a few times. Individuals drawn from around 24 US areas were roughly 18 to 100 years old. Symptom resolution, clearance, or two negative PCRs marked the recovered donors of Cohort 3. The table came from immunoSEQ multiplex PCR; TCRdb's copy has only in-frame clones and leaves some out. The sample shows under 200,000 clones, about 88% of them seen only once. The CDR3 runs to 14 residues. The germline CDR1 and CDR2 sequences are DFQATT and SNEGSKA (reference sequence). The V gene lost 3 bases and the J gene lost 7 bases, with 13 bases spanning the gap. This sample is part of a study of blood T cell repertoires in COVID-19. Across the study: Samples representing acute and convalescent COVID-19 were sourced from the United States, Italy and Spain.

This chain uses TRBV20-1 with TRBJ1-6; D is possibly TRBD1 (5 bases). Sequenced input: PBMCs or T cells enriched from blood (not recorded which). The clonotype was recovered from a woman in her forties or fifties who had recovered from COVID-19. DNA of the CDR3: TGCAGTGCTAGTACGGTGGGGGGGAATTCACCCCTCCACTTT. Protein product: CSASTVGGNSPLHF.